The 11 T cell receptor beta chains given below trace back to one sample, sequenced in a study of cytomegalovirus exposure and HLA in healthy donors. The PCR employed 60 Vbeta primers together with 13 Jbeta primers. Libraries were prepared by immunoSEQ multiplex PCR; TCRdb keeps only in-frame clonotypes and omits some of them. The top ten hold over 1.5% of the sample, which has fewer than 200,000 clones, around four fifths seen once. The sequenced sample consisted of PBMCs. These receptors all stem from a man aged 35 to 55 in good health and CMV-seropositive.

This clone appeared once. DNA for the CDR3: TGTGCCAGCAGCGCCTCCCTAGCGGGATGGGGCGCAGATACGCAGTATTTT. Protein: CASSASLAGWGADTQYF. J is TRBJ2-3 and V is TRBV9; the match to TRBD2 covers 9 bases. Trimming removed 3 bases from V and 4 bases from J; junction bases left unmatched: 12. This CDR3 is built from 17 residues. The germline V gene encodes CDR1 SGDLS and CDR2 YYNGEE.

This clone has only a few counts. This sequence joins TRBV5-4 and TRBJ1-5; TRBD1 aligns across 11 bases. The J segment lost 1 base and the V segment lost 1 base, leaving 7 bases of the junction unmatched. The CDR3 extends over 18 amino acids. Germline-derived CDR1 and CDR2 are SGHNT and YYREEE (reference sequence). The CDR3 nucleotides are TGTGCCAGCAGCTTGCGGACAGGGGGCGCGGGGAGCAATCAGCCCCAGCATTTT. Translated, it gives CASSLRTGGAGSNQPQHF.

The V call is TRBV23-1, the J call TRBJ2-3, with D possibly TRBD1 on 6 matching bases. TRBV23-1 is an ORF, with its function uncertain. The ends were cut back, 1 base at V and 6 bases at J, with 20 bases in the middle. The CDR3 runs 17 residues. The CDR3: CASSQYTTGIRKDTQYF. The CDR3 DNA is TGCGCCAGCAGTCAATATACTACAGGGATAAGGAAGGATACGCAGTATTTT.

The chain employs TRBV7-6 and TRBJ2-2; TRBD1 matches 10 bases. V lost 4 bases, J lost 4 bases, and 3 bases stayed unmatched. This CDR3 comprises 15 residues. In germline, CDR1 is SGHVS, CDR2 FNYEAQ. CDR3 protein: CASSSTGGVTGELFF. Written as DNA, the CDR3 is TGTGCCAGCAGCTCGACAGGGGGCGTCACCGGGGAGCTGTTTTTT.

This chain links TRBV11-2 with TRBJ1-1, with D perhaps TRBD1 (5 bases). V lost 5 bases and J 7 bases, leaving 14 bases between the germline ends. Looked up from germline, CDR1 is SGHAT and CDR2 is FQNNGV. The CDR3 is 13 amino acids. CDR3 sequence: CASSRGRGIEAFF. CDR3 nucleotides: TGTGCCAGCAGCCGGGGGAGGGGTATTGAAGCTTTCTTT.

The V call is TRBV6-5, the J call TRBJ2-7, with 10 bases aligning to TRBD2. Trimming removed 5 bases from V and 1 base from J; junction bases left unmatched: 2. The germline gives CDR1 MNHEY, CDR2 SVGAGI. The CDR3 has 14 amino acids. The CDR3 region is CASSRTSGSYEQYF. CDR3 in DNA: TGTGCCAGCAGTCGGACTAGCGGATCCTACGAGCAGTACTTC.

The chain is built from TRBV5-1 and TRBJ2-1, with 7 nucleotides matching TRBD2. The CDR3 runs to 15 residues. Germline V lookup: CDR1 SGHRS, CDR2 YFSETQ. Unmatched junction bases numbered 2, after V lost 2 bases and J lost 0 bases. The CDR3 region has the DNA TGCGCCAGCAGCTTCGGACTAGTCTCCTACAATGAGCAGTTCTTC. The encoded protein is CASSFGLVSYNEQFF. Full variable domain (remainder filled in from reference TRBV5-1 and TRBJ2-1): KAGVTQTPRYLIKTRGQQVTLSCSPISGHRSVSWYQQTPGQGLQFLFEYFSETQRNKGNFPGRFSGRQFSNSRSEMNVSTLELGDSALYLCASSFGLVSYNEQFFGPGTRLTVL.

About this clone itself: At one end, the junction sequence differs from germline, possibly due to a read error. This chain links TRBV7-7 with TRBJ2-7, with D possibly being TRBD1 (7 bases). Germline V gene sequence: CDR1 SSHAT, CDR2 FNYEAQ (reference sequence). The CDR3 runs to 16 residues. CDR3 DNA: TGTGCTAGCAGCTCCGGGAGACAGGGATCATCCTACGAGCAGTACTTC. The encoded protein is CASSSGRQGSSYEQYF. Full variable domain (remainder filled in from reference TRBV7-7 and TRBJ2-7): GAGVSQSPRYKVTKRGQDVTLRCDPISSHATLYWYQQALGQGPEFLTYFNYEAQPDKSGLPSDRFSAERPEGSISTLTIQRTEQRDSAMYRCASSSGRQGSSYEQYFGPGTRLTVT.

This rearrangement joins TRBV2 to TRBJ1-2; D not certain. V was pared by 6 bases and J by 5 bases, with 16 bases between. The CDR3 loop spans 14 amino acids. Germline values: CDR1 SNHLY, CDR2 FYNNEI. CDR3 DNA: TGTGCCAGCAGACTAGTGGGGAGTGGATATGGCTACACCTTC. This sequence encodes CASRLVGSGYGYTF.

About this clone: An end of the junction differs from the germline gene, which may be a read error. V and J are TRBV7-9 and TRBJ1-4; unclear D gene. CDR3 length: 11 residues. Germline CDR1 reads SEHNR; CDR2 reads FQNEAQ (reference sequence). CDR3 region: CASSNTDKVDF. DNA of the CDR3: TGTGCCAGCAGCAATACCGACAAGGTTGACTTT. The whole variable domain, filled in from reference TRBV7-9 and TRBJ1-4, reads DTGVSQNPRHKITKRGQNVTFRCDPISEHNRLYWYRQTLGQGPEFLTYFQNEAQLEKSRLLSDRFSAERPKGSFSTLEIQRTEQGDSAMYLCASSNTDKVDFGSGTQLSVL.

The chain employs TRBV30 and TRBJ2-3; perhaps TRBD2 as D (5 bases). With 5 bases removed from V and 2 bases from J, the gap between germline ends came to 14 bases. This CDR3 region has 14 residues. Per germline, CDR1 GTSNPN and CDR2 SVGIG (reference sequence). In DNA form, the CDR3 reads TGTGCCTGGGGGAAAGGAGGTCTCACAGATACGCAGTATTTT. This translates into CAWGKGGLTDTQYF.